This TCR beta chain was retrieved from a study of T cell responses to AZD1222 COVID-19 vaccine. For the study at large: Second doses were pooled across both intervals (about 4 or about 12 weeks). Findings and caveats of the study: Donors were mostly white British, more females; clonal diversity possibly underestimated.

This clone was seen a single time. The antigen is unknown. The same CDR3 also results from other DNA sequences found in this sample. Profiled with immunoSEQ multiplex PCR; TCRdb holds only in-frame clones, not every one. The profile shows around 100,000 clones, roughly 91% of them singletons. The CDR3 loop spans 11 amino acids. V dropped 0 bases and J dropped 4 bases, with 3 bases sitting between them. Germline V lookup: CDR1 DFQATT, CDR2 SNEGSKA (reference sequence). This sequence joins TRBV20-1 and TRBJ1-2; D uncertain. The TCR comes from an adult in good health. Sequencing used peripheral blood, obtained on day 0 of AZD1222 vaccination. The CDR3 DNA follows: TGCAGTGCTAGAGATTCCTATGGCTACACCTTC. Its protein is CSARDSYGYTF.